These 32 T cell receptor beta chains were sequenced from one sample in a study of T cells after yellow fever vaccination. TCRdb re-called the 5' RACE reads with MiXCR, one entry per CDR3 protein. The table includes hundreds of thousands of distinct CDR3 sequences, approximately 4% detected once. The sequences come from PBMCs, collected 5 days after the yellow fever booster vaccination. These TCRs come from a man younger than 30 who received the YFV17D yellow fever vaccine.

The chain has TRBV27 and TRBJ1-5, with no clear D. The CDR3 covers 13 residues. V dropped 7 bases and J dropped 4 bases, with 11 bases sitting between them. Germline CDR1 reads MNHEY; CDR2 reads SMNVEV (reference sequence). The CDR3 protein is CASKPTGNQPQHF. The CDR3 coding sequence is TGTGCCAGCAAACCTACGGGGAATCAGCCCCAGCATTTT.

This clonotype has more than one count but fewer than ten. The rearrangement links TRBV12-3 or TRBV12-4 to TRBJ1-2; D ambiguous. The CDR3 spans 13 residues. With 2 bases removed from V and 8 bases from J, the gap between germline ends came to 12 bases. The CDR3 loop reads CASSLIPPGGYTF. CDR3 in DNA: TGTGCCAGCAGTTTAATACCCCCCGGAGGCTACACCTTC.

This clonotype was detected a few times. The CDR3 here is CASGGAGSNTEAFF. In DNA, the CDR3 is TGTGCCAGCGGCGGGGCAGGGTCGAACACTGAAGCTTTCTTT. The gene calls are TRBV3-1 and TRBJ1-1; D is possibly TRBD1 (5 bases). CDR1 and CDR2 (germline): LGHDT, YNNKEL (reference sequence). Trimming took 8 bases from V and 1 from J, leaving 14 bases between them. This CDR3 region has 14 residues.

A few counts support this clonotype. The V and J genes are TRBV5-1 and TRBJ2-7, with D unclear. V was cut by 1 base and J by 2 bases, with 10 bases left in between. There are 14 residues in the CDR3. Germline lookup yields CDR1 SGHRS and CDR2 YFSETQ. DNA of the CDR3: TGCGCCAGCAGCTTGTCAGGAAAAACCTACGAGCAGTACGTC. Protein product: CASSLSGKTYEQYV.

Remarks on this clonotype: A much more abundant neighbour one base away suggests this may be a read error. V is TRBV5-1 and J is TRBJ1-1; D possibly corresponds to TRBD1 (6 bases). V lost 4 bases and J 1 base, leaving 14 bases between the germline ends. Germline V lookup: CDR1 SGHRS, CDR2 YFSETQ. The CDR3 consists of 15 residues. Written as DNA, the CDR3 is TGCGCCAGCAGCCTGGGGGGGCACAAGAACACTGAAGCTTTCTTT. This encodes CASSLGGHKNTEAFF.

The chain is built from TRBV12-3 or TRBV12-4 and TRBJ2-7; TRBD2 agrees at 11 bases. The CDR3 runs 14 residues. The J segment lost 9 bases and the V segment lost 3 bases, leaving 7 bases of the junction unmatched. The CDR3 nucleotides read TGTGCCAGCAGTTTGAGTAGCGGGGGGGACCGGCAGTACTTC. Its translation is CASSLSSGGDRQYF.

This clonotype has at least ten counts. This chain connects TRBV6-5 to TRBJ1-5, with a possible D match to TRBD1 (5 bases). The CDR3 loop spans 13 amino acids. Germline CDR1 is MNHEY and CDR2 is SVGAGI. The V and J ends lost 4 bases and 1 base respectively, with 5 bases between them. CDR3 amino acids: CASSWDSNQPQHF. As DNA, the CDR3 is TGTGCCAGCAGTTGGGACAGCAATCAGCCCCAGCATTTT.

This clonotype was seen a few times. This chain connects TRBV6-5 to TRBJ2-3; D not certain. Trimming left V 5 bases short and J 0 bases short, with 24 bases between. The CDR3 has 19 residues. Germline CDR1 MNHEY, CDR2 SVGAGI. Here the CDR3 DNA reads TGTGCCAGCAGTGATGGGTCGGCAGGTCAAGGTACTAGCACAGATACGCAGTATTTT. Residues: CASSDGSAGQGTSTDTQYF.

By its share, this clonotype is large. The chain employs TRBV12-3 or TRBV12-4 and TRBJ2-2; D gene uncertain. V gave up 7 bases and J gave up 2 bases, with 17 bases separating them. This CDR3 region has 16 residues. DNA for the CDR3: TGTGCCAGCACACACCTTCGGAACATCAACACCGGGGAGCTGTTTTTT. It encodes CASTHLRNINTGELFF.

This clonotype was recorded many times. The J gene is TRBJ1-1, the V gene TRBV7-2; TRBD1 is a possible D gene (6 bases). CDR1 is SGHTA and CDR2 is FQGNSA in the germline V gene. CDR3 length equals 13 residues. The V end lost 4 bases, the J end lost 6 bases, and 12 bases lay between the germline ends. CDR3 bases: TGTGCCAGCAGCTCCACAGGGAGGGCTGAAGCTTTCTTT. It specifies CASSSTGRAEAFF. Drawing the rest from reference TRBV7-2 and TRBJ1-1, the complete variable domain is GAGVSQSPSNKVTEKGKDVELRCDPISGHTALYWYRQSLGQGLEFLIYFQGNSAPDKSGLPSDRFSAERTGGSVSTLTIQRTQQEDSAVYLCASSSTGRAEAFFGQGTRLTVV.

This clonotype occurred many times. The V call is TRBV5-1, the J call TRBJ2-2; 8 nucleotides match TRBD1. CDR1 and CDR2 from the germline V gene are SGHRS and YFSETQ. This CDR3 is 15 amino acids long. V was clipped by 7 bases and J by 0 bases; unmatched bases: 5. The CDR3 spells CASRRTGTNTGELFF. In nucleotides, the CDR3 is TGCGCCAGCCGCCGGACAGGGACGAACACCGGGGAGCTGTTTTTT.

This clonotype was counted ten times or more. The chain couples TRBV7-9 to TRBJ2-3, with D hard to call. The CDR3 covers 13 residues. With 0 bases removed from V and 5 bases from J, the gap between germline ends came to 6 bases. Germline V lookup: CDR1 SEHNR, CDR2 FQNEAQ (reference sequence). CDR3 nucleotide sequence: TGTGCCAGCAGCTTAGCGGTTGGAGATACGCAGTATTTT. This gives the protein CASSLAVGDTQYF.

The rearrangement uses TRBV5-6 and TRBJ2-4; D tentatively reads TRBD1 or TRBD2 (5 bases each). Germline CDR1 and CDR2: SGHDT and YYEEEE. V was pared by 0 bases and J by 0 bases, with 7 bases between. CDR3 length equals 15 residues. CDR3 in DNA: TGTGCCAGCAGCTTGGGTGGGGGAGCCAAAAACATTCAGTACTTC. Protein product: CASSLGGGAKNIQYF.

In this sample, this clonotype turned up many times. The V call is TRBV5-1, the J call TRBJ2-3, with 9 bases fitting TRBD2. Trimming at V came to 4 bases and at J to 2 bases, leaving 8 bases not matched to a gene. The CDR3 sequence is 16 residues long. Germline values: CDR1 SGHRS, CDR2 YFSETQ. CDR3 amino acids: CASSPFLAGHTDTQYF. The CDR3 DNA follows: TGCGCCAGCAGCCCTTTCCTAGCGGGGCACACAGATACGCAGTATTTT.

This clonotype was recorded a few times. The chain has TRBV11-2 and TRBJ1-1, with TRBD1 matching 10 bases. This CDR3 comprises 15 residues. In germline, CDR1 is SGHAT, CDR2 FQNNGV. The V segment lost 5 bases and the J segment 11 bases; nucleotides outside the gene matches: 14. The CDR3 region has the DNA TGTGCCAGCAGCCCGCAGACAGGGGGCCAGTCTTGCGCTTTCTTT. It yields the protein CASSPQTGGQSCAFF.

V is TRBV4-1 and J is TRBJ2-3; no reliable D call. This CDR3 comprises 17 residues. Per germline, CDR1 MGHRA and CDR2 YSYEKL. The V gene lost 1 base and the J gene lost 3 bases, with 17 bases spanning the gap. In nucleotides, the CDR3 is TGCGCCAGCAGCCAAGCCCGACTTCTGACAAGGACAGATACGCAGTATTTT. It encodes CASSQARLLTRTDTQYF.

The rearrangement links TRBV20-1 to TRBJ2-7; 11 bases map to TRBD1. This CDR3 spans 13 amino acids. Germline CDR1 is DFQATT and CDR2 is SNEGSKA (reference sequence). J lost 6 bases, V lost 5 bases, and 6 bases had no gene match. DNA of the CDR3: TGCAGTGCTGACCGGGACAGGGGGAGCGAGCAGTACTTC. It codes for CSADRDRGSEQYF.

This clonotype was recorded a few times. This chain connects TRBV10-1 to TRBJ2-3; D gene unclear. Germline V gene lookup returns CDR1 WNHNN and CDR2 SYGVQD (reference sequence). V shed 4 bases and J shed 2 bases, with 22 bases lying between them. The CDR3 consists of 18 residues. As DNA, the CDR3 is TGCGCCAGCAGTGGGAGCCTAAAAATGGGTGAAACCACAGATACGCAGTATTTT. Amino acid sequence: CASSGSLKMGETTDTQYF.

The table lists this clonotype with a few counts. CDR3 amino acids: CAISDPDRVVGNSPLHF. The CDR3, as DNA: TGTGCCATCAGTGACCCCGACAGGGTCGTAGGCAATTCACCCCTCCACTTT. V and J are TRBV10-3 and TRBJ1-6; 7 bases match TRBD1. Per germline, CDR1 ENHRY and CDR2 SYGVKD. This CDR3 has 17 amino acids. Germline trimming cut 3 bases from V and 7 bases from J; bases unmatched to any gene: 12.

The chain carries TRBV4-1 and TRBJ2-7, with TRBD2 matching over 11 bases. V shed 1 base, J shed 5 bases, and the junction held 4 bases outside the gene matches. CDR1 is MGHRA and CDR2 is YSYEKL in the germline V gene. The CDR3 is made up of 15 amino acids. The CDR3 sequence is CASSQVLAGDHEQYF. The CDR3 DNA sequence: TGCGCCAGCAGCCAAGTACTAGCGGGGGACCACGAGCAGTACTTC.

The sample holds many counts of this clonotype. The genes are TRBV7-2 and TRBJ1-2; unclear D gene. The CDR3 spans 15 residues. The V and J ends lost 3 bases and 5 bases respectively, with 16 bases between them. Germline V CDR1 and CDR2: SGHTA, FQGNSA. CDR3 DNA sequence: TGTGCCAGCAGCTTCACTACAGTGCTAGGGTATGGCTACACCTTC. Its translation: CASSFTTVLGYGYTF.

This clonotype came up a few times. The chain couples TRBV7-3 to TRBJ2-1; TRBD2 matches at 7 bases. The CDR3 contains 13 residues. Germline V lookup: CDR1 SGHTA, CDR2 FQGTGA. J lost 6 bases, V lost 1 base, and 0 bases had no gene match. The CDR3 is CASSLRGGNEQFF. The CDR3 DNA sequence: TGTGCCAGCAGCTTAAGGGGGGGCAATGAGCAGTTCTTC.

Ten or more counts support this clonotype. The chain is built from TRBV7-8 and TRBJ2-2; 9 positions match TRBD1. V dropped 5 bases and J dropped 5; count of bases not matched to a gene: 9. There are 16 residues in the CDR3. Looked up from germline, CDR1 is SGHVS and CDR2 is FQNEAQ. The chain's CDR3 is CASSPRQGGETGELFF. In DNA, the CDR3 is TGTGCCAGCAGCCCTAGACAGGGGGGAGAAACCGGGGAGCTGTTTTTT.

The chain combines TRBV24-1 with TRBJ1-5; D not certain. V was clipped by 5 bases and J by 3 bases, with 10 bases between them. From germline, CDR1 is KGHDR and CDR2 SFDVKD. The CDR3 is made up of 14 amino acids. CDR3 DNA sequence: TGTGCCACCAGTGTGGGCGGTTCCAATCAGCCCCAGCATTTT. Its protein is CATSVGGSNQPQHF.

The chain recombines TRBV4-3 with TRBJ2-1; D possibly uses TRBD1 or TRBD2 (5 bases each). V was shortened by 3 bases and J by 8 bases, with 11 bases between the two germline ends. The CDR3 is made up of 13 amino acids. The germline V gene encodes CDR1 LGHNA and CDR2 YSLEER. CDR3 in amino acids: CASSQRGVDEQFF. CDR3 nucleotides: TGCGCCAGCAGCCAGAGGGGAGTAGATGAGCAGTTCTTC.

This clonotype was detected a few times. The gene calls are TRBV7-2 and TRBJ1-4; 8 bases match TRBD1. This CDR3 comprises 14 residues. Germline assignment: CDR1 SGHTA and CDR2 FQGNSA. J gave up 6 bases and V 3 bases, and 3 bases lay outside the gene matches. The CDR3 reads CASSFRGPDEKLFF. Written as DNA, the CDR3 is TGTGCCAGCAGCTTCAGGGGGCCGGATGAAAAACTGTTTTTT.

The V and J genes are TRBV9 and TRBJ2-1, with D unresolved. Germline loops: CDR1 SGDLS, CDR2 YYNGEE. Trimming stripped 2 bases from V and 8 bases from J, with 11 bases between. This CDR3 region has 13 residues. The CDR3 loop reads CASSVRIGDEQFF. The CDR3 nucleotides read TGTGCCAGCAGCGTCAGAATAGGAGATGAGCAGTTCTTC.

The sample holds a few counts of this clonotype. The V call is TRBV11-2, the J call TRBJ2-7; no reliable D call. The CDR3 is 14 residues long. Trimming shortened V by 3 bases and J by 0 bases, and 9 bases separated the two germline ends. Per germline, CDR1 SGHAT and CDR2 FQNNGV. CDR3 DNA sequence: TGTGCCAGCAGCTTGAGTTTCGGCTCCTACGAGCAGTACGTC. It translates to CASSLSFGSYEQYV.

The J gene is TRBJ1-4, the V gene TRBV10-3, with TRBD1 matching over 9 bases. CDR3 size: 15 residues. Losses at the gene ends were 1 base for V and 5 bases for J; bases not matched to a gene: 2. Germline V gives CDR1 ENHRY, CDR2 SYGVKD. CDR3: CAISEYGTGNEKLFF. CDR3 DNA: TGTGCCATCAGTGAGTACGGGACAGGGAATGAAAAACTGTTTTTT.

This clonotype was counted a few times. Here the CDR3 reads CASSPDGLGDNEQFF. The CDR3 nucleotides are TGTGCCAGCAGCCCGGACGGCTTAGGGGACAATGAGCAGTTCTTC. J is TRBJ2-1 and V is TRBV12-3 or TRBV12-4; D may be TRBD1 (5 bases). Trimming left V 6 bases short and J 5 bases short, with 17 bases between. The CDR3 loop spans 15 amino acids.

There are a few counts of this clonotype. The V and J genes are TRBV6-5 and TRBJ1-1, with TRBD1 as a possible D gene (5 bases). Trimming took off 8 bases at V and 5 bases at J, with 15 bases between the two ends. This CDR3 contains 13 residues. Germline CDR1 and CDR2: MNHEY and SVGAGI. The CDR3 coding sequence is TGTGCCAGCGGACAAGGGGCTCTTACTGAAGCTTTCTTT. This codes for CASGQGALTEAFF.

This clonotype was detected ten times or more. One end of the junction varies from germline; a read error may be responsible. The rearrangement uses TRBV7-2 and TRBJ2-5; 7 nucleotides match TRBD1. The CDR3 totals 13 residues. Per germline, CDR1 SGHTA and CDR2 FQGNSA. The DNA for the CDR3 is TGTGCCAGCAGTTCCGCCTTGACAGGGTTGTTGCGCTTC. Protein product: CASSSALTGLLRF.